The clone carrying this T cell receptor (beta chain) was seen more than once but under ten times. Antigen unknown. The sample originates from a study of T cell repertoires in cytomegalovirus infection. Study-level background: A matching HLA type, together with CMV infection, was signaled by public TCR beta signatures. Study-level results: Ex vivo, HLA-C-restricted CMV-specific TCR beta clonotypes prevailed over the rest of the response.

Germline V gives CDR1 MNHEY, CDR2 SVGEGT. V was pared by 11 bases and J by 0 bases, with 14 bases between. The CDR3 spans 14 residues. TCRdb re-called the reads through MiXCR, storing one row per CDR3 protein. Altogether roughly 600,000 distinct CDR3 sequences are present, around 24% being singletons, with the ten largest covering roughly 8%. The sample taken for sequencing was CD8+ T cells from PBMCs. The clonotype comes from a human donor in good health (CMV status not recorded). Some clones in this sample may be carry-over from other donors' samples. J is TRBJ2-1 and V is TRBV6-2 or TRBV6-3, with D possibly being TRBD2 (6 bases). The CDR3 sequence: CAHGGPSSYNEQFF. The CDR3 region has the DNA TGTGCCCACGGAGGGCCTAGCTCCTACAATGAGCAGTTCTTC.